The subject of this entry is one T cell receptor beta chain. What it binds is unknown. It was with 60 Vbeta and 13 Jbeta primers that the PCR ran. Profiled with immunoSEQ multiplex PCR; TCRdb holds only in-frame clones, not every one. The sample contains 120,000 or so clones, approximately 80% of which appear only once. This specimen comes from a study of cytomegalovirus exposure and HLA in healthy donors. Whole-study results and caveats: Information on immune exposure was restricted to one variable (CMV serostatus). A prior analysis recorded that most TCR beta V segments were productive about 90% or about 30% of the time.

The sequence derives from a woman in her forties in good health and CMV-seropositive. The sample comprised PBMCs.

The CDR3 region is CASSPDRNSNQPQHF. The CDR3 DNA reads TGTGCCAGCAGTCCGGACAGGAATAGCAATCAGCCCCAGCATTTT. V is TRBV6-5 and J is TRBJ1-5, with 7 nucleotides matching TRBD1. Germline CDR1 is MNHEY and CDR2 is SVGAGI. J lost 0 bases, V lost 5 bases, and 4 bases had no gene match. The CDR3 runs 15 residues.